The 28 T cell receptor beta chains below were found in one sample sequenced in a study of shared clonotypes between healthy human individuals. Only in-frame clones appear in the TCRdb table, and some are missing; sequencing was by immunoSEQ multiplex PCR. The table includes about 680,000 clones, 92% detected once. Naive CD8 cells comprised CD45RO-negative, CCR7-positively selected cells, excluding terminally differentiated effector memory CD45RA+ cells. The sequenced sample consisted of naive CD8+ T cells sorted from blood. The receptor set was obtained from a man aged 25-45 years in good health.

This clone was picked up a small number of times. The rearrangement uses TRBV7-2 and TRBJ2-1; 10 bases align to TRBD2. The junction had 3 bases not matched to a gene; V was cut back by 3 bases and J by 7 bases. This CDR3 has 14 amino acids. In germline, CDR1 is SGHTA, CDR2 FQGNSA. The CDR3 sequence is CASSFTSGENEQFF. The CDR3 DNA reads as TGTGCCAGCAGCTTCACTAGCGGGGAGAATGAGCAGTTCTTC.

The rearrangement links TRBV21-1 to TRBJ2-5; the table's D call of TRBD2 was not tested on the DNA. TRBV21-1 is designated a pseudogene. CDR3 length: 16 amino acids. CDR3 nucleotide sequence: TGTGCCAGCAGCAAAGACCCGAGGTTCCCCCAAGAGACCCAGTACTTC. Protein sequence: CASSKDPRFPQETQYF.

The chain joins TRBV5-8 to TRBJ1-3; D uncertain. The germline V gene has CDR1 SGHTS and CDR2 YDEGEE. V lost 2 bases to trimming and J lost 3 bases, with 9 bases between them. The CDR3 sequence is 14 residues long. The CDR3 spells CASSFTSLGNTIYF. The DNA of the CDR3 is TGTGCCAGCAGCTTTACCAGCCTTGGAAACACCATATATTTT.

The V and J genes are TRBV5-6 and TRBJ1-4; D gene ambiguous. CDR3 size: 16 residues. The V and J ends lost 4 bases and 0 bases respectively, with 13 bases between them. Germline V gene lookup returns CDR1 SGHDT and CDR2 YYEEEE. The CDR3 nucleotides are TGTGCCAGCAGCCCTGCCCTTGCAGCAACTAATGAAAAACTGTTTTTT. As protein: CASSPALAATNEKLFF.

In this sample, this clone turned up once. The chain uses TRBV7-9 and TRBJ2-1; no firm D call. The V gene lost 6 bases and the J gene lost 7 bases, with 10 bases spanning the gap. The germline CDR1 and CDR2 sequences are SEHNR and FQNEAQ (reference sequence). The CDR3 extends over 12 amino acids. The CDR3 region has the DNA TGTGCCAGCAGGCCTAGTCCGAATGAGCAGTTCTTC. It is translated as CASRPSPNEQFF.

The CDR3 DNA reads as TGTGCCAGCAGTTTTAGGTTCGTTGGATACTATGGCTACACCTTC. Amino acid sequence: CASSFRFVGYYGYTF. The chain has TRBV28 and TRBJ1-2; D gene ambiguous. The germline V and J ends were trimmed by 3 bases and 3 bases, with 14 bases remaining between them. This CDR3 has 15 amino acids. Per germline, CDR1 MDHEN and CDR2 SYDVKM.

V gene TRBV7-9 combines with J gene TRBJ2-3; 8 bases align to TRBD2. V shed 5 bases, J shed 4 bases, and the junction held 5 bases outside the gene matches. CDR1 is SEHNR and CDR2 is FQNEAQ in the germline V gene (reference sequence). The CDR3 totals 14 residues. The CDR3 loop reads CASSPSSGADTQYF. CDR3 sequence (DNA): TGTGCCAGCAGCCCGAGTAGCGGGGCAGATACGCAGTATTTT.

This chain's CDR3 is CASSFPGSLDQPQHF. The CDR3 nucleotides are TGTGCCAGCAGTTTCCCCGGGAGTTTAGATCAGCCCCAGCATTTT. The chain is built from TRBV28 and TRBJ1-5; unclear D gene. Trimming removed 3 bases at V and 5 bases at J, with 14 bases between. From germline, CDR1 is MDHEN and CDR2 SYDVKM. This CDR3 comprises 15 residues.

The chain carries TRBV19 and TRBJ1-5, with D possibly TRBD1 on 6 matching bases. Germline loops: CDR1 LNHDA, CDR2 SQIVND (reference sequence). The ends were cut back, 5 bases at V and 7 bases at J, with 18 bases in the middle. The length of the CDR3 is 15 residues. CDR3 nucleotides: TGTGCCAGTAGTTACAGGGCCCCGGTGAGACAGCCCCAGCATTTT. Protein product: CASSYRAPVRQPQHF. The full variable domain, its missing parts supplied by reference TRBV19 and TRBJ1-5, is DGGITQSPKYLFRKEGQNVTLSCEQNLNHDAMYWYRQDPGQGLRLIYYSQIVNDFQKGDIAEGYSVSREKKESFPLTVTSAQKNPTAFYLCASSYRAPVRQPQHFGDGTRLSIL.

This clone was found once. The sample carries other DNA sequences with the same CDR3. The rearrangement joins TRBV9 to TRBJ2-5; TRBD1 matches 7 bases. The J segment lost 4 bases and the V segment lost 0 bases, leaving 3 bases of the junction unmatched. The length of the CDR3 is 14 residues. The germline CDR1 and CDR2 sequences are SGDLS and YYNGEE. The CDR3 loop reads CASSVGGGLETQYF. The CDR3 DNA reads TGTGCCAGCAGCGTAGGAGGGGGCTTAGAGACCCAGTACTTC.

This chain uses TRBV4-1 with TRBJ2-3; either TRBD1 or TRBD2 may supply D (5 bases each). Germline V CDR1 and CDR2: MGHRA, YSYEKL. The CDR3 totals 15 residues. Trimming took off 2 bases at V and 8 bases at J, with 17 bases between the two ends. The CDR3: CASSQIPGRPATQYF. DNA of the CDR3: TGCGCCAGCAGCCAAATCCCGGGACGGCCCGCTACGCAGTATTTT.

The chain is built from TRBV2 and TRBJ2-2; 9 bases line up with TRBD2. This CDR3 is 15 amino acids long. Per the germline V gene, CDR1 is SNHLY and CDR2 is FYNNEI. V was pared by 3 bases and J by 11 bases, with 10 bases of the junction left unmatched. For the CDR3, the DNA is TGTGCCAGCAGTGAGGGGACTAGCTTTTGGAGTGAGCTGTTTTTT. This gives the protein CASSEGTSFWSELFF.

The rearrangement links TRBV4-1 to TRBJ1-4; the D is unclear. The CDR3 has 15 amino acids. Germline V gives CDR1 MGHRA, CDR2 YSYEKL. V was cut by 1 base and J by 7 bases, with 13 bases left in between. CDR3 nucleotide sequence: TGCGCCAGCAGCCAAGTGTATGCTGTGAGTGAAAAACTGTTTTTT. It yields the protein CASSQVYAVSEKLFF.

This rearrangement joins TRBV21-1 to TRBJ2-7; TRBD2, as called in the table, went unchecked against the DNA. TRBV21-1 is classified as a pseudogene. The CDR3 is made up of 15 amino acids. CDR3 bases: TGTGCCAGCACCTCGTACGGTTTCGATACCTACGAGCAGTACTTC. Its protein product is CASTSYGFDTYEQYF.

Worth noting for this clone: The sample holds other DNA sequences that translate to the same CDR3. The chain couples TRBV7-9 to TRBJ1-1, with TRBD1 matching 7 bases. The CDR3 sequence is 14 residues long. Germline assignment: CDR1 SEHNR and CDR2 FQNEAQ (reference sequence). The J segment lost 1 base and the V segment lost 2 bases, leaving 1 base of the junction unmatched. This CDR3 reads CASSLRDRNTEAFF. The CDR3 DNA sequence: TGTGCCAGCAGCTTACGGGACAGGAACACTGAAGCTTTCTTT.

This clone was detected once. The rearrangement joins TRBV9 to TRBJ2-2; D is unclear. The CDR3 is 16 residues long. Germline V gives CDR1 SGDLS, CDR2 YYNGEE. V lost 1 base and J lost 8, with 18 bases in between. As DNA, the CDR3 is TGTGCCAGCAGCGTACAGAGAATCGGCCCGCCAGGGGAGCTGTTTTTT. Its protein product is CASSVQRIGPPGELFF.

The chain employs TRBV9 and TRBJ2-5; weak D call: TRBD2 (5 bases). This CDR3 comprises 15 residues. Germline V CDR1 and CDR2: SGDLS, YYNGEE. Trimming took 3 bases from V and 2 from J, leaving 14 bases between them. In DNA, the CDR3 is TGTGCCAGCAGCGAGGAGCCCGGGAATCAAGAGACCCAGTACTTC. This sequence encodes CASSEEPGNQETQYF.

The V gene is TRBV5-1, the J gene TRBJ2-1; maybe TRBD1 (5 bases). This CDR3 contains 16 residues. Looked up from germline, CDR1 is SGHRS and CDR2 is YFSETQ. The ends were cut back, 2 bases at V and 5 bases at J, with 17 bases in the middle. The CDR3 reads CASSFGRASLNNEQFF. The CDR3 coding sequence is TGCGCCAGCAGCTTTGGCAGGGCCTCTCTTAACAATGAGCAGTTCTTC.

The rearrangement uses TRBV27 and TRBJ2-1; D gene uncertain. Germline CDR1 is MNHEY and CDR2 is SMNVEV (reference sequence). V gave up 4 bases and J gave up 12 bases, with 16 bases separating them. The CDR3 length is 13 residues. The CDR3 DNA is TGTGCCAGCAGTTATGGTCCCGGAACGGTGCAGTTCTTC. It codes for CASSYGPGTVQFF.

The gene calls are TRBV7-6 and TRBJ2-7; 7 bases fit TRBD1. Unmatched junction bases numbered 22, after V lost 4 bases and J lost 1 base. CDR3 length: 20 residues. Germline V gene data show CDR1 as SGHVS and CDR2 as FNYEAQ. The CDR3 DNA follows: TGTGCCAGCAGCTCGCCCCCCCCCGACAGGGAAGGATTAAGATCCTACGAGCAGTACTTC. Amino acids: CASSSPPPDREGLRSYEQYF.

The V and J genes are TRBV5-5 and TRBJ2-1; 11 nucleotides line up with TRBD2. The CDR3 runs to 15 residues. CDR1 and CDR2 (germline): SGHKS, YYEKEE (reference sequence). Unmatched junction bases numbered 6, after V lost 4 bases and J lost 6 bases. The CDR3 loop is CASSLAGGLANEQFF. The CDR3 DNA is TGTGCCAGCAGCCTAGCGGGGGGATTGGCCAATGAGCAGTTCTTC.

The chain has TRBV10-3 and TRBJ2-2; D might be TRBD2 (6 bases). The CDR3 is 14 amino acids. V was trimmed by 10 bases and J by 8 bases, leaving 20 bases between them. The germline V gene has CDR1 ENHRY and CDR2 SYGVKD. The CDR3 DNA follows: TGTGCCAACCAAAGGCCGGAGGGCGCGGGGGAGCTGTTTTTT. Its protein product is CANQRPEGAGELFF.

The genes are TRBV28 and TRBJ2-7; D gene unclear. Germline V gene sequence: CDR1 MDHEN, CDR2 SYDVKM. Trimming removed 5 bases from V and 3 bases from J, with 11 bases in between. The CDR3 spans 13 residues. As DNA, the CDR3 is TGTGCCAGCAGTGCTCAGAACTACTACGAGCAGTACTTC. This translates into CASSAQNYYEQYF.

The chain carries TRBV28 and TRBJ2-5, with TRBD1 matching 7 bases. The CDR3 length is 14 residues. Trimming removed 7 bases from V and 3 bases from J; junction bases left unmatched: 8. The V gene's germline CDR1 is MDHEN and CDR2 SYDVKM. Here the CDR3 DNA reads TGTGCCAGCATCCCGGACAGGTGGAAAGAGACCCAGTACTTC. Protein: CASIPDRWKETQYF.

This chain connects TRBV19 to TRBJ2-7, with D maybe TRBD2 (5 bases). V was clipped by 4 bases and J by 6 bases, with 13 bases between them. The CDR3 runs to 13 residues. The germline gives CDR1 LNHDA, CDR2 SQIVND (reference sequence). The CDR3 DNA follows: TGTGCCAGTAGTAAGACCATGGGGAGCGAGCAGTACTTC. Encoded protein: CASSKTMGSEQYF. The full variable domain, its missing parts supplied by reference TRBV19 and TRBJ2-7, is DGGITQSPKYLFRKEGQNVTLSCEQNLNHDAMYWYRQDPGQGLRLIYYSQIVNDFQKGDIAEGYSVSREKKESFPLTVTSAQKNPTAFYLCASSKTMGSEQYFGPGTRLTVT.

This chain connects TRBV11-2 to TRBJ2-1; 8 bases are shared with TRBD2. CDR3 length: 17 residues. Germline V lookup: CDR1 SGHAT, CDR2 FQNNGV. With 3 bases clipped from V and 6 bases from J, the junction kept 13 bases outside the gene matches. The CDR3 region is CASSFPRAGEITNEQFF. In DNA, the CDR3 is TGTGCCAGCAGCTTCCCAAGAGCGGGAGAAATTACCAATGAGCAGTTCTTC.

J is TRBJ2-2 and V is TRBV7-9; TRBD2 matches 9 bases. CDR1 and CDR2 (germline): SEHNR, FQNEAQ (reference sequence). V lost 2 bases and J lost 2; bases outside the gene matches: 6. The CDR3 spans 17 residues. The CDR3 here is CASSLPSSGTNTGELFF. The CDR3 DNA reads TGTGCCAGCAGCTTACCTTCTAGCGGGACTAACACCGGGGAGCTGTTTTTT.

The chain couples TRBV27 to TRBJ2-7, with D uncertain. Germline assignment: CDR1 MNHEY and CDR2 SMNVEV (reference sequence). The CDR3 totals 14 residues. V gave up 0 bases and J gave up 3 bases, with 9 bases separating them. Here the CDR3 DNA reads TGTGCCAGCAGTTTATCGCGGTGGGGCTACGAGCAGTACTTC. This gives the protein CASSLSRWGYEQYF.